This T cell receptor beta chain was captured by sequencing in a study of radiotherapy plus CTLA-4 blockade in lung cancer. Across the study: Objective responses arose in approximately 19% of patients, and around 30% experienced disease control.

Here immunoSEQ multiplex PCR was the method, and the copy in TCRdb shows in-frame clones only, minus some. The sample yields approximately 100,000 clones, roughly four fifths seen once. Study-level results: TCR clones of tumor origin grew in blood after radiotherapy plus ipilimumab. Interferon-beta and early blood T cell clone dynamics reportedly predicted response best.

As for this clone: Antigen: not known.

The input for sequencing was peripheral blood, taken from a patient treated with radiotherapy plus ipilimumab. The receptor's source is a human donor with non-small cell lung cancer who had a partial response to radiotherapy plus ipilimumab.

The CDR3 nucleotides are TGTGCCAGCAGGGGGCTTGGGGAGGCAGATACGCAGTATTTT. Translated, it gives CASRGLGEADTQYF. The V call is TRBV25-1, the J call TRBJ2-3; D might be TRBD2 (6 bases). Trimming shortened V by 6 bases and J by 4 bases, and 14 bases separated the two germline ends. CDR1 MGHDK and CDR2 SYGVNS come from the germline V gene. This CDR3 comprises 14 residues.